These T cell receptor beta chains were read from a single sample in a study of T cell repertoires in cytomegalovirus infection. TCRdb fed the reads into MiXCR, producing one record per CDR3 protein. There are around 100,000 distinct CDR3 sequences in the sample; about 15% occur only once, and 8% lies in the top ten. Sequencing was carried out using PBMCs. These TCRs come from a human donor in good health (CMV status not recorded). Some clones in this sample may be carry-over from other donors' samples. The CDR3 runs from the conserved cysteine through the conserved F or W. D genes are given only for firm matches. The size field is filled for only some rows; it gives once, few, many or a size class.

D gene: .; clone size: .; J gene: TRBJ1-4; CDR3 length: 12; V gene: TRBV7-6; CDR3 protein: CASSSPDEKLFF; CDR3 DNA: TGTGCCAGCAGCTCCCCCGATGAAAAACTGTTTTTT
D gene: .; clone size: many; J gene: TRBJ1-2; CDR3 length: 13; V gene: TRBV7-2; CDR3 protein: CASSRRVDYGYTF; CDR3 DNA: TGTGCCAGCAGCCGCAGGGTAGACTATGGCTACACCTTC
D gene: .; clone size: .; J gene: TRBJ1-1; CDR3 length: 14; V gene: TRBV10-3; CDR3 protein: CAISAQGLINEAFF; CDR3 DNA: TGTGCCATCAGTGCCCAGGGTTTAATCAATGAAGCTTTCTTT
D gene: TRBD2; clone size: many; J gene: TRBJ2-1; CDR3 length: 22; V gene: TRBV5-5; CDR3 protein: CASSYGTGFLAGGLISYNEQFF; CDR3 DNA: TGTGCCAGCAGCTACGGGACAGGGTTTCTAGCGGGGGGCTTAATCTCCTACAATGAGCAGTTCTTC
D gene: TRBD1; clone size: .; J gene: TRBJ1-3; CDR3 length: 15; V gene: TRBV13; CDR3 protein: CASSSRTGAGNTIYF; CDR3 DNA: TGTGCCAGCAGCTCCAGGACAGGGGCTGGAAACACCATATATTTT
D gene: .; clone size: many; J gene: TRBJ1-6; CDR3 length: 13; V gene: TRBV7-2; CDR3 protein: CASKQLRNSPLHF; CDR3 DNA: TGTGCCAGCAAGCAACTCAGGAATTCACCCCTCCACTTT
D gene: .; clone size: .; J gene: TRBJ2-2; CDR3 length: 15; V gene: TRBV7-2; CDR3 protein: CASSARSGHTGELFF; CDR3 DNA: TGTGCCAGCAGCGCAAGATCAGGACACACCGGGGAGCTGTTTTTT
D gene: .; clone size: many; J gene: TRBJ2-1; CDR3 length: 13; V gene: TRBV7-2; CDR3 protein: CASKRGGPGEQFF; CDR3 DNA: TGTGCCAGCAAAAGGGGGGGGCCGGGTGAGCAGTTCTTC
D gene: TRBD1; clone size: .; J gene: TRBJ2-1; CDR3 length: 13; V gene: TRBV11-2; CDR3 protein: CASSGDRAAEQFF; CDR3 DNA: TGTGCCAGCAGCGGAGACAGGGCGGCTGAGCAGTTCTTC
D gene: .; clone size: .; J gene: TRBJ1-2; CDR3 length: 16; V gene: TRBV5-3; CDR3 protein: CASSLGGGGQNYGYTF; CDR3 DNA: TGTGCCAGCAGCTTGGGGGGGGGTGGACAGAACTATGGCTACACCTTC
D gene: TRBD1; clone size: many; J gene: TRBJ2-7; CDR3 length: 16; V gene: TRBV7-8; CDR3 protein: CASSLVLFGQGNEQYF; CDR3 DNA: TGTGCCAGCAGCTTAGTCTTGTTTGGACAGGGGAACGAGCAGTACTTC
D gene: .; clone size: few; J gene: TRBJ1-1; CDR3 length: 12; V gene: TRBV29-1; CDR3 protein: CSALRGPTEAFF; CDR3 DNA: TGCAGCGCCCTCAGGGGTCCCACTGAAGCTTTCTTT
D gene: .; clone size: medium-sized; J gene: TRBJ1-2; CDR3 length: 14; V gene: TRBV7-2; CDR3 protein: CASSSLGGAYGYTF; CDR3 DNA: TGTGCCAGCAGCTCCCTCGGGGGGGCTTATGGCTACACCTTC
D gene: .; clone size: few; J gene: TRBJ1-1; CDR3 length: 14; V gene: TRBV3-1; CDR3 protein: CASSQSRVRTEAFF; CDR3 DNA: TGTGCCAGCAGCCAATCCAGGGTGCGCACTGAAGCTTTCTTT
D gene: TRBD1; clone size: many; J gene: TRBJ2-4; CDR3 length: 17; V gene: TRBV7-8; CDR3 protein: CASSLLDRGVAKNIQYF; CDR3 DNA: TGTGCCAGCAGCTTACTCGACAGGGGTGTAGCCAAAAACATTCAGTACTTC
D gene: .; clone size: .; J gene: TRBJ2-5; CDR3 length: 12; V gene: TRBV12-3/TRBV12-4; CDR3 protein: CAISLSGETQYF; CDR3 DNA: TGTGCCATCAGTTTGTCTGGAGAGACCCAGTACTTC
D gene: .; clone size: few; J gene: TRBJ1-6; CDR3 length: 17; V gene: TRBV4-1; CDR3 protein: CASSHPPGGPLSSPLHF; CDR3 DNA: TGCGCCAGCAGCCATCCCCCCGGGGGTCCTCTGAGTTCACCCCTCCACTTT
D gene: TRBD1; clone size: many; J gene: TRBJ2-7; CDR3 length: 13; V gene: TRBV20-1; CDR3 protein: CSARDRASYEQYF; CDR3 DNA: TGCAGTGCTAGGGACAGGGCCTCCTACGAGCAGTACTTC
D gene: .; clone size: .; J gene: TRBJ2-1; CDR3 length: 15; V gene: TRBV15; CDR3 protein: CATSPAYSSYNEQFF; CDR3 DNA: TGTGCCACCAGCCCAGCCTATAGCTCCTACAATGAGCAGTTCTTC
D gene: .; clone size: many; J gene: TRBJ2-3; CDR3 length: 14; V gene: TRBV7-2; CDR3 protein: CASSLAGAADTQYF; CDR3 DNA: TGTGCCAGCAGCTTAGCGGGGGCTGCAGATACGCAGTATTTT
D gene: .; clone size: .; J gene: TRBJ2-2; CDR3 length: 13; V gene: TRBV7-3; CDR3 protein: CASSVTGSGELFF; CDR3 DNA: TGTGCCAGCAGCGTAACAGGGTCCGGGGAGCTGTTTTTT
D gene: .; clone size: few; J gene: TRBJ2-3; CDR3 length: 14; V gene: TRBV7-2; CDR3 protein: CASSPASATDTQYF; CDR3 DNA: TGTGCCAGCAGCCCCGCTTCCGCCACAGATACGCAGTATTTT
D gene: TRBD1; clone size: medium-sized; J gene: TRBJ2-5; CDR3 length: 15; V gene: TRBV28; CDR3 protein: CASSLFGTDQETQYF; CDR3 DNA: TGTGCCAGCAGTTTATTCGGGACAGACCAAGAGACCCAGTACTTC
D gene: .; clone size: many; J gene: TRBJ1-1; CDR3 length: 15; V gene: TRBV6-6; CDR3 protein: CASSRPGGGDTEAFF; CDR3 DNA: TGTGCCAGCAGTAGGCCGGGAGGAGGGGACACTGAAGCTTTCTTT
D gene: .; clone size: few; J gene: TRBJ2-5; CDR3 length: 12; V gene: TRBV28; CDR3 protein: CASSLTKETQYF; CDR3 DNA: TGTGCCAGCAGCCTAACCAAAGAGACCCAGTACTTC
D gene: .; clone size: few; J gene: TRBJ2-7; CDR3 length: 14; V gene: TRBV2; CDR3 protein: CASSRTVVSYEQYF; CDR3 DNA: TGTGCCAGCAGTCGGACAGTCGTGTCCTACGAGCAGTACTTC
D gene: TRBD1; clone size: .; J gene: TRBJ2-5; CDR3 length: 15; V gene: TRBV27; CDR3 protein: CASSPWDRARETQYF; CDR3 DNA: TGTGCCAGCAGTCCCTGGGACAGGGCGCGGGAGACCCAGTACTTC
D gene: .; clone size: .; J gene: TRBJ1-2; CDR3 length: 11; V gene: TRBV7-2; CDR3 protein: CASSLSGGYTF; CDR3 DNA: TGTGCCAGCAGCCTTTCAGGAGGCTACACCTTC
D gene: .; clone size: few; J gene: TRBJ1-2; CDR3 length: 14; V gene: TRBV18; CDR3 protein: CASSPGGGVYGYTF; CDR3 DNA: TGTGCCAGCTCACCGGGTGGAGGCGTCTATGGCTACACCTTC
D gene: TRBD2; clone size: many; J gene: TRBJ2-7; CDR3 length: 16; V gene: TRBV25-1; CDR3 protein: CASSVGLAGPSYEQYF; CDR3 DNA: TGTGCCAGCAGTGTGGGACTAGCGGGTCCTTCCTACGAGCAGTACTTC
D gene: .; clone size: .; J gene: TRBJ1-1; CDR3 length: 15; V gene: TRBV5-6; CDR3 protein: CASSLDTVMNTEAFF; CDR3 DNA: TGTGCCAGCAGCTTGGATACAGTCATGAACACTGAAGCTTTTTTT
D gene: .; clone size: .; J gene: TRBJ1-2; CDR3 length: 15; V gene: TRBV7-9; CDR3 protein: CASSYTGAGNYGYTF; CDR3 DNA: TGTGCCAGCAGCTATACAGGAGCCGGTAACTATGGCTACACCTTC
D gene: .; clone size: many; J gene: TRBJ2-1; CDR3 length: 15; V gene: TRBV7-2; CDR3 protein: CASSLSAGSYNEQFF; CDR3 DNA: TGTGCCAGCAGCTTAAGCGCCGGCTCCTACAATGAGCAGTTCTTC
D gene: TRBD1; clone size: few; J gene: TRBJ1-5; CDR3 length: 12; V gene: TRBV20-1; CDR3 protein: CSAQTGQQPQHF; CDR3 DNA: TGCAGTGCTCAGACAGGGCAACAGCCCCAGCATTTT
D gene: .; clone size: .; J gene: TRBJ1-5; CDR3 length: 12; V gene: TRBV23-1; CDR3 protein: CARWGGNQPQHF; CDR3 DNA: TGCGCCAGATGGGGGGGGAATCAGCCCCAGCATTTT
D gene: TRBD2; clone size: .; J gene: TRBJ2-1; CDR3 length: 19; V gene: TRBV7-6; CDR3 protein: CASSFPLAAKKGSYNEQFF; CDR3 DNA: TGTGCCAGCAGCTTTCCCCTAGCGGCAAAAAAGGGATCCTACAATGAGCAGTTCTTC
D gene: TRBD1; clone size: .; J gene: TRBJ1-2; CDR3 length: 16; V gene: TRBV7-9; CDR3 protein: CASSLGTGGPIGGYTF; CDR3 DNA: TGTGCCAGCAGCCTCGGGACAGGGGGACCGATCGGCGGCTACACCTTC
D gene: .; clone size: many; J gene: TRBJ2-7; CDR3 length: 15; V gene: TRBV7-2; CDR3 protein: CASSLARGATYEQYF; CDR3 DNA: TGTGCCAGCAGCTTAGCGCGGGGAGCTACCTACGAGCAGTACTTC
D gene: .; clone size: many; J gene: TRBJ1-5; CDR3 length: 15; V gene: TRBV15; CDR3 protein: CATSQGRVGNQPQHF; CDR3 DNA: TGTGCCACCAGCCAGGGCAGGGTTGGCAATCAGCCCCAGCATTTT
D gene: .; clone size: many; J gene: TRBJ1-1; CDR3 length: 13; V gene: TRBV7-2; CDR3 protein: CASSSTPSTEAFF; CDR3 DNA: TGTGCCAGCAGCTCGACTCCTTCCACTGAAGCTTTCTTT
D gene: TRBD1; clone size: .; J gene: TRBJ2-2; CDR3 length: 15; V gene: TRBV7-9; CDR3 protein: CASSGRDRGVEELFF; CDR3 DNA: TGTGCCAGCAGCGGCCGGGACAGGGGGGTCGAGGAGCTGTTTTTT
D gene: .; clone size: .; J gene: TRBJ2-5; CDR3 length: 13; V gene: TRBV14; CDR3 protein: CASSHRGRETQYF; CDR3 DNA: TGTGCCAGCAGCCACCGAGGGCGGGAGACCCAGTACTTC
D gene: TRBD2; clone size: many; J gene: TRBJ2-3; CDR3 length: 14; V gene: TRBV11-3; CDR3 protein: CASSPSPSGDTQYF; CDR3 DNA: TGTGCCAGCAGCCCGAGCCCTAGCGGAGATACGCAGTATTTT
D gene: TRBD1; clone size: few; J gene: TRBJ1-1; CDR3 length: 14; V gene: TRBV19; CDR3 protein: CASSIRQGNTEAFF; CDR3 DNA: TGTGCCAGTAGTATTCGACAGGGCAACACTGAAGCTTTCTTT
D gene: .; clone size: .; J gene: TRBJ2-5; CDR3 length: 16; V gene: TRBV20-1; CDR3 protein: CSASPAMGRYQETQYF; CDR3 DNA: TGCAGTGCTAGTCCAGCTATGGGGAGGTACCAAGAGACCCAGTACTTC
D gene: TRBD1; clone size: many; J gene: TRBJ2-4; CDR3 length: 14; V gene: TRBV7-2; CDR3 protein: CASSPEGGQNIQYF; CDR3 DNA: TGTGCCAGCAGCCCAGAAGGGGGCCAAAACATTCAGTACTTC
D gene: TRBD1; clone size: many; J gene: TRBJ1-5; CDR3 length: 15; V gene: TRBV7-2; CDR3 protein: CASSDRGASNQPQHF; CDR3 DNA: TGTGCCAGCAGCGACAGGGGAGCTAGCAATCAGCCCCAGCATTTT
D gene: .; clone size: once; J gene: TRBJ2-2; CDR3 length: 15; V gene: TRBV6-2/TRBV6-3; CDR3 protein: CASSYSRGSTGELFF; CDR3 DNA: TGTGCCAGCAGTTACTCGAGGGGTAGCACCGGGGAGCTGTTTTTT
D gene: .; clone size: many; J gene: TRBJ2-1; CDR3 length: 16; V gene: TRBV7-3; CDR3 protein: CASSLKGPSWDNEQFF; CDR3 DNA: TGTGCCAGCAGCTTAAAGGGACCCTCCTGGGACAATGAGCAGTTCTTC
D gene: .; clone size: many; J gene: TRBJ2-5; CDR3 length: 14; V gene: TRBV7-2; CDR3 protein: CASSFGPMGGTQYF; CDR3 DNA: TGTGCCAGCAGCTTCGGGCCAATGGGTGGGACCCAGTACTTC
D gene: .; clone size: many; J gene: TRBJ2-2; CDR3 length: 15; V gene: TRBV7-6; CDR3 protein: CASSPRAGATGELFF; CDR3 DNA: TGTGCCAGCAGCCCCCGGGCAGGGGCGACCGGGGAGCTGTTTTTT
D gene: TRBD2; clone size: few; J gene: TRBJ2-1; CDR3 length: 15; V gene: TRBV11-3; CDR3 protein: CASSLTSGGWNEQFF; CDR3 DNA: TGTGCCAGCAGCTTAACTAGCGGGGGATGGAATGAGCAGTTCTTC
D gene: TRBD2; clone size: many; J gene: TRBJ2-1; CDR3 length: 13; V gene: TRBV7-2; CDR3 protein: CASSPGTSGGRFF; CDR3 DNA: TGTGCCAGCAGCCCCGGGACTAGCGGGGGGAGGTTCTTC
D gene: TRBD2; clone size: many; J gene: TRBJ2-1; CDR3 length: 15; V gene: TRBV4-1; CDR3 protein: CASSQPAGAYNEQFF; CDR3 DNA: TGCGCCAGCAGCCAACCAGCGGGGGCCTACAATGAGCAGTTCTTC
D gene: TRBD1; clone size: few; J gene: TRBJ2-1; CDR3 length: 14; V gene: TRBV18; CDR3 protein: CASSPPGQGNEQFF; CDR3 DNA: TGTGCCAGCTCACCACCGGGACAGGGGAATGAGCAGTTCTTC
D gene: .; clone size: .; J gene: TRBJ2-5; CDR3 length: 11; V gene: TRBV7-9; CDR3 protein: CASSRKETQYF; CDR3 DNA: TGTGCCAGCAGCAGAAAAGAGACCCAGTACTTC
D gene: .; clone size: .; J gene: TRBJ1-4; CDR3 length: 13; V gene: TRBV19; CDR3 protein: CASSMDNWEKLFF; CDR3 DNA: TGTGCCAGTAGTATGGACAATTGGGAAAAACTGTTTTTT
D gene: TRBD1; clone size: few; J gene: TRBJ1-6; CDR3 length: 20; V gene: TRBV20-1; CDR3 protein: CSARDPFRVTGGDDNSPLHF; CDR3 DNA: TGCAGTGCTAGAGATCCCTTCCGGGTAACAGGGGGCGATGATAATTCACCCCTCCACTTT
D gene: .; clone size: few; J gene: TRBJ2-3; CDR3 length: 14; V gene: TRBV7-3; CDR3 protein: CASSRGSSTDTQYF; CDR3 DNA: TGTGCCAGCAGTCGGGGAAGCAGCACAGATACGCAGTATTTT
D gene: .; clone size: few; J gene: TRBJ1-1; CDR3 length: 13; V gene: TRBV20-1; CDR3 protein: CSALRAVRTEAFF; CDR3 DNA: TGCAGTGCCTTGAGAGCTGTTAGGACTGAAGCTTTCTTT